This entry describes one TCR beta chain. The antigen is unknown. The data stem from a study of regulatory dendritic cells for organ transplantation. General study findings and limits: The most alloreactive TCR clonotypes were found in resting memory CD8+ cells. Memory CD8+ T cells were the most oligoclonal; naive cells were highly diverse.

Sequencing was performed with immunoSEQ multiplex PCR; in TCRdb, only in-frame clones are kept and a portion is missing. There are fewer than 40,000 clones in the sample; about 89% occur only once, and 0.055% to 0.08% lies in the top ten. The CDR3 is 13 amino acids. Trimming stripped 5 bases from V and 4 bases from J, with 9 bases between. Germline V CDR1 and CDR2: SGHAT, FQNNGV. CD4+ or CD8+ T cells were sorted as naive CD45RA+ or memory CD45RO+. The rearrangement joins TRBV11-2 to TRBJ2-1; the D is unclear. The TCR sequence derives from a human donor in good health. The sequenced sample was naive CD4+ T cells from blood. Subset meaning: CD45RA+ naive T cells. The CDR3 sequence is CASSLDVYNEQFF. DNA of the CDR3: TGTGCCAGCAGCCTGGACGTATACAATGAGCAGTTCTTC.